This TCR beta chain came from a study of Graves' ophthalmopathy and Graves' hyperthyroidism. Study in general: Blood was drawn at initial diagnosis, before any treatment.

Using RNA transcripts, the TCR beta CDR3 regions were amplified. A first-round RT-PCR used HTBI primers, followed by a second-round multiplex PCR. TCRdb independently ran MiXCR on the multiplex PCR reads; one entry per CDR3 protein. The sample lists tens of thousands of distinct CDR3 sequences, about 50% occurring once. The ends lost 5 bases at V and 6 bases at J; junction bases unmatched: 7. Looked up from germline, CDR1 is SGHTA and CDR2 is FQGNSA. The CDR3 totals 14 residues. Comment on this clonotype: Its antigen is still unknown.

Findings and limits, study-wide: Most thyroid clonotypes expanded beyond 0.001 frequency were also found in blood. Between ophthalmopathy and stable hyperthyroidism, a 13-signature model drew a separation with nearly 90% sensitivity and about 80% specificity.

The specimen was peripheral blood. The source of this sequence is an adult woman with stable Graves' hyperthyroidism. The chain combines TRBV7-2 with TRBJ2-7; TRBD1 matches 10 bases. DNA of the CDR3: TGTGCCAGCAGCGTGGGGACAGGGGTAGGCGAGCAGTACTTC. The encoded protein is CASSVGTGVGEQYF. Complete variable domain (other parts from reference TRBV7-2 and TRBJ2-7): GAGVSQSPSNKVTEKGKDVELRCDPISGHTALYWYRQSLGQGLEFLIYFQGNSAPDKSGLPSDRFSAERTGGSVSTLTIQRTQQEDSAVYLCASSVGTGVGEQYFGPGTRLTVT.